This T cell receptor (beta chain) was captured by sequencing in a study of T cell responses to AZD1222 COVID-19 vaccine. Study-wide results and limits: Unmutated variant regions reportedly attract nearly half of all spike-specific TCRs.

On this clone: Its antigen is still unknown.

Trimming shortened V by 6 bases and J by 6 bases, and 12 bases separated the two germline ends. This CDR3 is 12 amino acids long. The germline V gene encodes CDR1 MGHDK and CDR2 SYGVNS. Measured with immunoSEQ multiplex PCR; TCRdb has only the in-frame clones, and not every one. The sample contains 180,000 or so clones, about 93% of which appear only once. The sample in question was peripheral blood, obtained 28 days after the second AZD1222 dose. This clonotype originated in an adult who received the AZD1222 COVID-19 vaccine. The chain joins TRBV25-1 to TRBJ2-7, with D possibly being TRBD1 or TRBD2 (5 bases each). The CDR3 loop reads CASSFFGGEQYF. As DNA, the CDR3 is TGTGCCAGCAGCTTCTTTGGGGGCGAGCAGTACTTC.